The next 30 T cell receptor beta chains were all read from a single sample in a study of the immune and genomic landscape of osteosarcoma. Repertoires were generated with immunoSEQ multiplex PCR, while TCRdb's copy carries only in-frame clones and drops some. This table has about 1,100 clones, 72% appearing once. The sequenced sample consisted of primary tumor tissue from soft tissue. The receptor set was obtained from a man aged 25-45 years with osteosarcoma.

J is TRBJ2-5 and V is TRBV7-6, with D possibly being TRBD1 (5 bases). Trimming left V 1 base short and J 1 base short, with 10 bases between. The CDR3 totals 15 residues. CDR1 is SGHVS, CDR2 FNYEAQ, per germline. The CDR3 reads CASSLEGKFQETQYF. The DNA of the CDR3 is TGTGCCAGCAGCTTAGAGGGGAAGTTCCAAGAGACCCAGTACTTC.

The V call is TRBV5-4, the J call TRBJ2-4; D tentatively reads TRBD1 or TRBD2 (6 bases each). Germline loops: CDR1 SGHNT, CDR2 YYREEE (reference sequence). This CDR3 region has 17 residues. Trimming removed 0 bases from V and 0 bases from J, with 13 bases in between. The CDR3 loop reads CASSLASGGRAKNIQYF. CDR3 in DNA: TGTGCCAGCAGCTTGGCCTCCGGGGGCCGAGCCAAAAACATTCAGTACTTC.

CDR3 sequence reads: CASSLVPGTGFKDTQYF. CDR3 DNA: TGTGCCAGCAGCTTGGTCCCCGGGACAGGGTTTAAAGATACGCAGTATTTT. The chain is built from TRBV5-4 and TRBJ2-3; 9 bases line up with TRBD1. In germline, CDR1 is SGHNT, CDR2 YYREEE (reference sequence). Unmatched junction bases numbered 10, after V lost 0 bases and J lost 5 bases. There are 17 residues in the CDR3.

This rearrangement joins TRBV6-5 to TRBJ1-2; D uncertain. Trimming left V 6 bases short and J 4 bases short, with 15 bases between. From germline, CDR1 is MNHEY and CDR2 SVGAGI. This CDR3 has 14 residues. The CDR3 loop reads CASRHPYPGYGYTF. CDR3 bases: TGTGCCAGCAGACACCCTTATCCAGGCTATGGCTACACCTTC.

The chain combines TRBV4-1 with TRBJ2-1; 7 bases fit TRBD2. Germline V gives CDR1 MGHRA, CDR2 YSYEKL. V dropped 4 bases and J dropped 3; count of bases not matched to a gene: 3. The CDR3 consists of 14 residues. The CDR3 region is CASSLGGNYNEQFF. CDR3 nucleotide sequence: TGCGCCAGCAGCCTGGGGGGGAACTACAATGAGCAGTTCTTC.

The chain has TRBV5-4 and TRBJ2-5, with TRBD2 matching over 8 bases. CDR1 and CDR2 from the germline V gene are SGHNT and YYREEE (reference sequence). The CDR3 contains 15 residues. V lost 0 bases to trimming and J lost 1 base; unmatched junction nucleotides: 2. In DNA form, the CDR3 reads TGTGCCAGCAGCTTGGCCGGGACTAGCCAAGAGACCCAGTACTTC. It encodes CASSLAGTSQETQYF.

By sample fraction, this clone is large. The chain has TRBV2 and TRBJ2-2, with D maybe TRBD1 (6 bases). V gave up 6 bases and J gave up 5 bases, with 13 bases separating them. The CDR3 totals 14 residues. Germline assignment: CDR1 SNHLY and CDR2 FYNNEI. CDR3 residues: CASRKERGTGELFF. CDR3 bases: TGTGCCAGCAGAAAGGAAAGGGGGACCGGGGAGCTGTTTTTT.

The chain links TRBV2 to TRBJ2-1; possibly TRBD2 for D (6 bases). Trimming took 11 bases from V and 0 from J, leaving 20 bases between them. Germline CDR1 reads SNHLY; CDR2 reads FYNNEI. This CDR3 has 16 amino acids. The CDR3: CASIVAGTSSYNEQFF. DNA of the CDR3: TGTGCCTCAATCGTTGCGGGGACGAGCTCCTACAATGAGCAGTTCTTC.

As regards this clone: The identical CDR3 is also encoded by other nucleotide sequences in the sample. The chain employs TRBV6-6 and TRBJ2-7; unclear D gene. Trimming pared 3 bases from V and 6 bases from J, leaving 15 bases between. There are 14 residues in the CDR3. In germline, CDR1 is MNHNY, CDR2 SVGAGI (reference sequence). This chain's CDR3 is CASSYTGGVGEQYF. The CDR3, as DNA: TGTGCCAGCAGTTATACCGGTGGGGTCGGCGAGCAGTACTTC.

The CDR3 reads CASTSRRGGNEKLFF. CDR3 bases: TGTGCCAGCACATCGCGGAGAGGGGGTAATGAAAAACTGTTTTTT. The genes are TRBV6-6 and TRBJ1-4; D might be TRBD1 (6 bases). This CDR3 has 15 residues. The germline V and J ends were trimmed by 7 bases and 4 bases, with 16 bases remaining between them. Germline CDR1 and CDR2: MNHNY and SVGAGI (reference sequence).

The CDR3 sequence: CASSDSWGDEQFF. DNA of the CDR3: TGTGCCAGCAGTGACTCCTGGGGGGATGAGCAGTTCTTC. The rearrangement links TRBV6-4 to TRBJ2-1; TRBD2 might be the D (6 bases). The CDR3 consists of 13 residues. V was pared by 0 bases and J by 8 bases, with 8 bases between. The germline V gene encodes CDR1 MRHNA and CDR2 SNTAGT.

The chain carries TRBV5-4 and TRBJ1-1; D perhaps matches TRBD1 (5 bases). V was clipped by 0 bases and J by 0 bases, with 9 bases between them. CDR3 length: 15 amino acids. Per germline, CDR1 SGHNT and CDR2 YYREEE (reference sequence). CDR3 loop: CASSLVPGVNTEAFF. DNA of the CDR3: TGTGCCAGCAGCTTGGTACCGGGGGTGAACACTGAAGCTTTCTTT.

This clone was recorded only once. The genes are TRBV30 and TRBJ1-5; weak D call: TRBD1 (5 bases). V lost 2 bases and J lost 5, with 16 bases in between. The CDR3 has 15 residues. Germline V lookup: CDR1 GTSNPN, CDR2 SVGIG (reference sequence). CDR3 sequence reads: CAWSNKGRSHQPQHF. In DNA, the CDR3 is TGTGCCTGGAGTAATAAGGGGCGCTCCCATCAGCCCCAGCATTTT.

This clone was counted between two and nine times. The chain has TRBV29-1 and TRBJ2-7; D perhaps matches TRBD2 (6 bases). The V gene lost 5 bases and the J gene lost 4 bases, with 12 bases spanning the gap. Germline CDR1 is SQVTM and CDR2 is ANQGSEA. This CDR3 comprises 12 residues. CDR3 in DNA: TGCAGCGTTATGAAAAGCGGGTACGAGCAGTACTTC. Translation: CSVMKSGYEQYF.

By sample fraction, this clone is large (0.1 to 1%). The chain carries TRBV19 and TRBJ1-6; D remains unclear. Between the trimmed V and J ends, which lost 3 bases and 10 bases, there was a span of 16 bases. Germline lookup yields CDR1 LNHDA and CDR2 SQIVND (reference sequence). The CDR3 covers 15 residues. CDR3 nucleotide sequence: TGTGCCAGTAGTATTTCAGTGGCCTCGAACTCACCCCTCCACTTT. Protein: CASSISVASNSPLHF.

This chain uses TRBV7-3 with TRBJ2-1; 9 bases align to TRBD1. Trimming removed 5 bases from V and 9 bases from J; junction bases left unmatched: 8. This CDR3 region has 14 residues. Germline CDR1 and CDR2: SGHTA and FQGTGA. The CDR3 reads CASSLNTGGSEQFF. In DNA, the CDR3 is TGTGCCAGCAGCCTGAACACAGGGGGCAGTGAGCAGTTCTTC.

The chain's CDR3 is CASSLPCDRAETQYF. CDR3 nucleotide sequence: TGTGCCAGCAGCCTCCCGTGCGACAGGGCGGAGACCCAGTACTTC. The chain joins TRBV21-1 to TRBJ2-5; TRBD1, as called in the table, went unchecked against the DNA. TRBV21-1 has pseudogene status. This CDR3 is 15 amino acids long.

This clone was observed a few times. The gene calls are TRBV7-9 and TRBJ2-5, with 7 bases that match TRBD1. Germline V CDR1 and CDR2: SEHNR, FQNEAQ (reference sequence). The CDR3 covers 15 residues. With 4 bases clipped from V and 4 bases from J, the junction kept 9 bases outside the gene matches. The DNA for the CDR3 is TGTGCCAGCAGCTCGACAGGGCGTGGAGGAGAGACCCAGTACTTC. Amino acids: CASSSTGRGGETQYF. Supplemented by reference TRBV7-9 and TRBJ2-5, the full variable domain reads DTGVSQNPRHKITKRGQNVTFRCDPISEHNRLYWYRQTLGQGPEFLTYFQNEAQLEKSRLLSDRFSAERPKGSFSTLEIQRTEQGDSAMYLCASSSTGRGGETQYFGPGTRLLVL.

This clone was seen a few times. V is TRBV27 and J is TRBJ1-2; unclear D gene. V was cut by 2 bases and J by 4 bases, with 17 bases left in between. There are 16 residues in the CDR3. Germline loops: CDR1 MNHEY, CDR2 SMNVEV (reference sequence). The CDR3 is CASSLKSADRGYGYTF. The CDR3 DNA is TGTGCCAGCAGTTTAAAGTCGGCGGATCGTGGCTATGGCTACACCTTC.

This chain links TRBV28 with TRBJ2-3, with 9 bases matching TRBD1. The CDR3 has 15 amino acids. V lost 4 bases, J lost 0 bases, and 2 bases stayed unmatched. CDR1 is MDHEN and CDR2 is SYDVKM in the germline V gene. CDR3 nucleotides: TGTGCCAGCAGTTCGGGACAGGGAAGCACAGATACGCAGTATTTT. This codes for CASSSGQGSTDTQYF.

The chain recombines TRBV6-1 with TRBJ1-2, with no clear D. Between the trimmed V and J ends, which lost 5 bases and 1 base, there was a span of 11 bases. The CDR3 has 14 residues. Germline V gene lookup returns CDR1 MNHNS and CDR2 SASEGT. The chain's CDR3 is CASSQTGLNYGYTF. The CDR3 DNA sequence: TGTGCCAGCAGTCAGACCGGCCTTAACTATGGCTACACCTTC.

The genes are TRBV29-1 and TRBJ2-1; a possible D gene is TRBD1 (5 bases). This CDR3 has 12 amino acids. CDR1 and CDR2 (germline): SQVTM, ANQGSEA. The CDR3 nucleotides read TGCAGTGTCCCCACCGACAGTTCTGAGCAGTTCTTC. Translated, it gives CSVPTDSSEQFF.

The chain combines TRBV6-8 with TRBJ1-2; D not certain. Trimming stripped 5 bases from V and 4 bases from J, with 14 bases between. This CDR3 is 14 amino acids long. The germline V gene encodes CDR1 MNHGY and CDR2 SAAAGT. The CDR3 reads CASSGSRKTYGYTF. The CDR3 bases are TGTGCCAGCAGTGGCTCTAGAAAGACCTATGGCTACACCTTC.

The chain recombines TRBV29-1 with TRBJ2-5; D perhaps matches TRBD2 (7 bases). The CDR3 covers 17 residues. Trimming took 3 bases from V and 1 from J, leaving 21 bases between them. Per the germline V gene, CDR1 is SQVTM and CDR2 is ANQGSEA. The CDR3, as DNA: TGCAGCGTTGATCGGGGCGGGGGCGTTAGCCGCCAAGAGACCCAGTACTTC. This gives the protein CSVDRGGGVSRQETQYF.

This clone was detected only a few times. The chain combines TRBV13 with TRBJ2-7; weak D call: TRBD1 (5 bases). The CDR3 sequence is 14 residues long. The V end was cut by 2 bases, the J end by 3 bases, with 11 bases between. The germline CDR1 and CDR2 sequences are PRHDT and FYEKMQ (reference sequence). CDR3 sequence (DNA): TGTGCCAGCAGCTTATGGGAAGGACACTACGAGCAGTACTTC. Protein sequence: CASSLWEGHYEQYF. The entire variable domain, with the rest obtained from reference TRBV13 and TRBJ2-7, is as follows: AAGVIQSPRHLIKEKRETATLKCYPIPRHDTVYWYQQGPGQDPQFLISFYEKMQSDKGSIPDRFSAQQFSDYHSELNMSSLELGDSALYFCASSLWEGHYEQYFGPGTRLTVT.

V is TRBV18 and J is TRBJ1-6; 8 bases agree with TRBD1. The V gene's germline CDR1 is KGHSH and CDR2 LQKENI. The CDR3 is made up of 15 amino acids. Losses at the gene ends were 1 base for V and 6 bases for J; bases not matched to a gene: 2. The CDR3 sequence is CASSPLQGGNSPLHF. The CDR3 nucleotides are TGTGCCAGCTCACCACTACAGGGGGGTAATTCACCCCTCCACTTT.

This sequence joins TRBV7-2 and TRBJ1-2, with D unclear. The V gene lost 5 bases and the J gene lost 8 bases, with 15 bases spanning the gap. The CDR3 length is 13 residues. Germline V CDR1 and CDR2: SGHTA, FQGNSA. CDR3: CASSPSDLRGYTF. The CDR3 region has the DNA TGTGCCAGCAGCCCCTCGGACCTAAGGGGCTACACCTTC.

V and J are TRBV21-1 and TRBJ1-4; TRBD1, the table's D call, was not compared with the DNA. TRBV21-1 corresponds to a pseudogene. This CDR3 comprises 15 residues. CDR3 region: CASSKEGVTNEKLFF. DNA for the CDR3: TGTGCCAGCAGCAAAGAGGGGGTTACTAATGAAAAACTGTTTTTT.

The chain has TRBV20-1 and TRBJ2-1; no definite D call. Trimming took off 5 bases at V and 5 bases at J, with 4 bases between the two ends. This CDR3 has 10 residues. CDR1 is DFQATT and CDR2 is SNEGSKA in the germline V gene (reference sequence). DNA of the CDR3: TGCAGTGCTCACGACAATGAGCAGTTCTTC. Translation: CSAHDNEQFF.

This clone was observed a single time. The chain is built from TRBV5-5 and TRBJ2-7; D may correspond to TRBD1 or TRBD2 (5 bases each). Trimming shortened V by 4 bases and J by 4 bases, and 12 bases separated the two germline ends. The CDR3 spans 13 residues. Germline V gene lookup returns CDR1 SGHKS and CDR2 YYEKEE (reference sequence). CDR3 DNA: TGTGCCAGCAGCGTGGGGGTCCAATACGAGCAGTACTTC. This codes for CASSVGVQYEQYF.